Listed below are T cell receptor beta chains from one sample, sequenced in a study of blood T cell repertoires in COVID-19. Using immunoSEQ multiplex PCR, the repertoire was profiled, and TCRdb retains in-frame clones only, with some absent. Among 130,000 to 150,000 clones listed, 80% were seen once. The sequenced sample consisted of peripheral blood. The source is a woman in her fifties or sixties with acute or convalescent COVID-19. Both conserved end residues are part of each CDR3.

TRBV4-2,TRBJ1-1,15,CASREEGWPNTEAFF
TRBV4-1,TRBJ1-4,15,CASSQEDRVFEKLFF
TRBV10-2,TRBJ1-5,13,CASRGGGGGPQHF
TRBV27,TRBJ1-1,14,CASRELQGYTEAFF
TRBV6-2/TRBV6-3,TRBJ2-5,13,CASSRGQQETQYF
TRBV24-1,TRBJ1-2,16,CATSDKDRGNNYGYTF
TRBV9,TRBJ2-3,14,CASSVGLAGDTQYF
TRBV6-5,TRBJ1-2,13,CASSKQGNYGYTF
TRBV5-1,TRBJ2-3,12,CASRADTDTQYF
TRBV7-9,TRBJ1-2,13,CASLVTENYGYTF
TRBV19,TRBJ1-2,15,CASSIDLQGFYGYTF